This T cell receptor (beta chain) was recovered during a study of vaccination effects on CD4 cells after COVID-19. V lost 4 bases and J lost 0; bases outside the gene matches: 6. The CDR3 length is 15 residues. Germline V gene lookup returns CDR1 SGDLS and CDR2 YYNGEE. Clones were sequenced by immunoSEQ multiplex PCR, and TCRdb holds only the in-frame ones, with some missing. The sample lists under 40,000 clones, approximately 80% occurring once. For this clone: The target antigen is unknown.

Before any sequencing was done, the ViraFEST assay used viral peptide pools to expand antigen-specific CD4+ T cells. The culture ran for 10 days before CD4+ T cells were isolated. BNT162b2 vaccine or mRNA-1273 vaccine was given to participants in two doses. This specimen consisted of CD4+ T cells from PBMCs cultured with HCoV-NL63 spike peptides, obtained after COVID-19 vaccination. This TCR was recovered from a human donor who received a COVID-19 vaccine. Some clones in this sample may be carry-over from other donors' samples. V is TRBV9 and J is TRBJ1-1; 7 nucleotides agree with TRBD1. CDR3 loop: CASSPRDRLNTEAFF. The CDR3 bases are TGTGCCAGCAGCCCCCGGGACAGACTGAACACTGAAGCTTTCTTT.